These 19 T cell receptor beta chains share one sample of origin, sequenced in a study of shared T cell receptors in the human thymus. Assay used: immunoSEQ multiplex PCR; TCRdb lists only in-frame clones, some missing. Of roughly 700,000 clones listed, 88% are singletons. The same specimen was also included in a second study, on human thymus T cells.

The material sequenced was thymocytes. The origin of the receptors is a boy in the first two years of life with a congenital heart defect.

This chain links TRBV30 with TRBJ2-7; 9 nucleotides line up with TRBD2. The V gene end was trimmed by 4 bases and the J gene end by 2 bases; junction bases not matched to a gene: 3. The CDR3 has 13 residues. In germline, CDR1 is GTSNPN, CDR2 SVGIG (reference sequence). The DNA of the CDR3 is TGTGCCTGGAAGACTAGCGGAACCTACGAGCAGTACTTC. Its protein is CAWKTSGTYEQYF.

This clone was counted once. The chain carries TRBV7-2 and TRBJ2-7; TRBD1 agrees at 8 bases. The germline gives CDR1 SGHTA, CDR2 FQGNSA. This CDR3 is 13 amino acids long. The V segment lost 8 bases and the J segment 3 bases; nucleotides outside the gene matches: 6. The CDR3 reads CASGQGPYYEQYF. The CDR3 DNA reads as TGTGCCAGCGGACAGGGTCCCTACTACGAGCAGTACTTC.

The V call is TRBV4-1, the J call TRBJ2-1, with 9 positions matching TRBD2. In germline, CDR1 is MGHRA, CDR2 YSYEKL. The J segment lost 8 bases and the V segment lost 2 bases, leaving 10 bases of the junction unmatched. This CDR3 spans 16 amino acids. The CDR3 DNA follows: TGCGCCAGCAGCCAAAAGTGGCGGGAGGGCCGCGATGAGCAGTTCTTC. Amino acid sequence: CASSQKWREGRDEQFF.

The chain carries TRBV30 and TRBJ1-4; a possible D gene is TRBD1 (5 bases). The germline CDR1 and CDR2 sequences are GTSNPN and SVGIG (reference sequence). V was pared by 0 bases and J by 4 bases, with 6 bases between. This CDR3 spans 13 amino acids. In DNA, the CDR3 is TGTGCCTGGAGTGTAGGGGTTAATGAAAAACTGTTTTTT. Protein product: CAWSVGVNEKLFF.

This clone was detected a few times. The chain combines TRBV11-3 with TRBJ2-7; possibly TRBD1 for D (5 bases). Germline loops: CDR1 SGHNT, CDR2 YENEEA. The V and J ends lost 0 bases and 1 base respectively, with 13 bases between them. The CDR3 length is 16 residues. The CDR3 region has the DNA TGTGCCAGCAGCTTAGATCTGAGACAGAGATCCTACGAGCAGTACTTC. Amino acids: CASSLDLRQRSYEQYF.

This rearrangement joins TRBV6-5 to TRBJ1-1; the D gene is possibly TRBD1 (6 bases). From germline, CDR1 is MNHEY and CDR2 SVGAGI. V gave up 5 bases and J gave up 3 bases, with 10 bases separating them. This CDR3 has 13 residues. CDR3 residues: CASSRQGHTEAFF. CDR3 sequence (DNA): TGTGCCAGCAGTCGCCAGGGGCACACTGAAGCTTTCTTT.

The chain recombines TRBV18 with TRBJ1-1; D possibly corresponds to TRBD1 (5 bases). The CDR3 runs 16 residues. V was clipped by 6 bases and J by 1 base, with 18 bases between them. CDR1 and CDR2 (germline): KGHSH, LQKENI. CDR3 in DNA: TGTGCCAGCTCCCTCCGAGGCGGGGCAGGGAACACTGAAGCTTTCTTT. Translation: CASSLRGGAGNTEAFF.

The chain carries TRBV27 and TRBJ1-3, with 8 bases lining up with TRBD1. The CDR3 runs to 17 residues. V lost 1 base, J lost 0 bases, and 5 bases stayed unmatched. From germline, CDR1 is MNHEY and CDR2 SMNVEV (reference sequence). DNA of the CDR3: TGTGCCAGCAGTTTATTGGGCCAGGGGGCCTCTGGAAACACCATATATTTT. Translation: CASSLLGQGASGNTIYF.

The genes are TRBV7-9 and TRBJ2-1, with TRBD2 identical over 12 bases. There are 16 residues in the CDR3. V gave up 1 base and J gave up 9 bases; unmatched junction bases: 7. The germline gives CDR1 SEHNR, CDR2 FQNEAQ (reference sequence). Here the CDR3 DNA reads TGTGCCAGCAGCTTAGAGAGACTAGCGGGAGTCAGTGAGCAGTTCTTC. Translating it yields CASSLERLAGVSEQFF.

This clone was counted once. The V and J genes are TRBV6-5 and TRBJ2-7; 7 bases align to TRBD1. The CDR3 runs 15 residues. Trimming at V came to 6 bases and at J to 3 bases, leaving 11 bases not matched to a gene. Germline loops: CDR1 MNHEY, CDR2 SVGAGI. CDR3 sequence: CASSAGTAKDYEQYF. The CDR3 bases are TGTGCCAGCAGCGCCGGGACAGCCAAGGACTACGAGCAGTACTTC.

The sample holds a few counts of this clone. The chain joins TRBV14 to TRBJ1-3, with D perhaps matching TRBD1 (6 bases). V was pared by 1 base and J by 7 bases, with 20 bases between. The CDR3 covers 17 residues. Germline V lookup: CDR1 SGHDN, CDR2 FVKESK. CDR3 residues: CASSQARGGAIRNTIYF. DNA of the CDR3: TGTGCCAGCAGCCAAGCCCGGGGGGGCGCGATTCGTAACACCATATATTTT. Variable domain in full (rest from reference TRBV14 and TRBJ1-3): EAGVTQFPSHSVIEKGQTVTLRCDPISGHDNLYWYRRVMGKEIKFLLHFVKESKQDESGMPNNRFLAERTGGTYSTLKVQPAELEDSGVYFCASSQARGGAIRNTIYFGEGSWLTVV.

The rearrangement links TRBV30 to TRBJ1-1, with no clear D. Germline V CDR1 and CDR2: GTSNPN, SVGIG (reference sequence). V shed 4 bases and J shed 1 base, with 7 bases lying between them. The CDR3 spans 12 residues. The CDR3 loop reads CAWTRGNTEAFF. The CDR3 DNA follows: TGTGCCTGGACCCGCGGGAACACTGAAGCTTTCTTT.

The V and J genes are TRBV5-1 and TRBJ2-7; 14 bases fit TRBD2. With V trimmed by 1 base and J by 4 bases, 7 bases remained unmatched. The V gene's germline CDR1 is SGHRS and CDR2 YFSETQ. The CDR3 has 17 amino acids. The CDR3 nucleotides are TGCGCCAGCAGCTTGCCAGGGACTAGCGGGAGACGATACGAGCAGTACTTC. Translation: CASSLPGTSGRRYEQYF.

The chain joins TRBV5-1 to TRBJ2-5, with D unclear. There are 12 residues in the CDR3. The germline V and J ends were trimmed by 4 bases and 5 bases, with 9 bases remaining between them. Per the germline V gene, CDR1 is SGHRS and CDR2 is YFSETQ. The CDR3 DNA follows: TGCGCCAGCAGCACCACGGTCGAGACCCAGTACTTC. It is translated as CASSTTVETQYF.

This clone was recorded once. A read error may account for a junction end that differs from germline. The chain couples TRBV7-7 to TRBJ2-5; D gene ambiguous. Germline V CDR1 and CDR2: SSHAT, FNYEAQ (reference sequence). There are 13 residues in the CDR3. CDR3 coding DNA: TGTGCTAGCAGCTTCCAGTTCGGGGAGACCCAGTACTTC. This translates into CASSFQFGETQYF.

J is TRBJ2-5 and V is TRBV30; 9 bases agree with TRBD1. In germline, CDR1 is GTSNPN, CDR2 SVGIG (reference sequence). CDR3 length: 14 amino acids. Trimming cost V 0 bases and J 6 bases; bases outside gene matches: 5. The CDR3 DNA follows: TGTGCCTGGAGTGTCGGGACAGGGCTACAGACCCAGTACTTC. Encoded protein: CAWSVGTGLQTQYF.

This clone was counted once. V usage is TRBV19 and J usage is TRBJ2-3; 8 bases line up with TRBD2. Trimming cost V 2 bases and J 6 bases; bases outside gene matches: 13. Per germline, CDR1 LNHDA and CDR2 SQIVND (reference sequence). This CDR3 is built from 17 residues. The CDR3 here is CASSIPLTSAHTDTQYF. The CDR3 coding sequence is TGTGCCAGTAGTATACCCCTGACTAGCGCTCATACGGATACGCAGTATTTT.

V and J are TRBV4-1 and TRBJ2-5, with 8 bases aligning to TRBD2. The ends lost 3 bases at V and 3 bases at J; junction bases unmatched: 12. From germline, CDR1 is MGHRA and CDR2 YSYEKL. The CDR3 has 17 residues. The CDR3: CASSQIFSGTRKETQYF. The CDR3 DNA follows: TGCGCCAGCAGCCAGATTTTCTCCGGGACTAGGAAAGAGACCCAGTACTTC.

The count of this clone is one. The chain has TRBV19 and TRBJ2-1; 10 bases fit TRBD1. The CDR3 spans 18 residues. CDR1 LNHDA and CDR2 SQIVND come from the germline V gene (reference sequence). Trimming cost V 10 bases and J 0 bases; bases outside gene matches: 15. The CDR3 DNA is TGTGCCACGTTTCCCGGGACAGGGGTAGGAAGCTCCTACAATGAGCAGTTCTTC. Protein product: CATFPGTGVGSSYNEQFF.